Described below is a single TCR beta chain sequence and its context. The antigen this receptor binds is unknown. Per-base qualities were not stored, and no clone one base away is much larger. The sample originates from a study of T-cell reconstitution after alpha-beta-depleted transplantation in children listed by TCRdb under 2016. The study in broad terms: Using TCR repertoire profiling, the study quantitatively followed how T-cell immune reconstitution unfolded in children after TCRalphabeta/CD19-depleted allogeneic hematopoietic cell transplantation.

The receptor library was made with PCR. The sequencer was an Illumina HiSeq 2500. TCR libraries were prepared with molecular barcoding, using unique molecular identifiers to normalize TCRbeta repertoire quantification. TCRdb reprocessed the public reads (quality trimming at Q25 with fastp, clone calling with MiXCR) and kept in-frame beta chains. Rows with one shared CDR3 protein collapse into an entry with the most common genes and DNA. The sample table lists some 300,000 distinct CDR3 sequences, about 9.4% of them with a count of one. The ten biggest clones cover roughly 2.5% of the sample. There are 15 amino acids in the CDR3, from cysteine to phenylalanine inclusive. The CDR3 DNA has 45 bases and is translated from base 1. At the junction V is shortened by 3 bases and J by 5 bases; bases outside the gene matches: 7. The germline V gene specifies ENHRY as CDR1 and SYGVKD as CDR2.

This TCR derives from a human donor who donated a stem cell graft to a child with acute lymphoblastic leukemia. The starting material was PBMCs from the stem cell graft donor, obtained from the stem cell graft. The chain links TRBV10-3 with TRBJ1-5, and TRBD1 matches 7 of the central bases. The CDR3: CAISDSGGVYQPQHF. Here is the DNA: TGTGCCATCAGTGACTCAGGGGGGGTTTATCAGCCCCAGCATTTT.